The 7 T cell receptor beta chains below were found in one sample sequenced in a study of T cells after yellow fever vaccination. TCRdb re-called the 5' RACE reads through MiXCR, storing one row per CDR3 protein. The sample has about 340,000 distinct CDR3 sequences; about 12% are singletons. Sequenced here: CD4+ T cells sorted from PBMCs, sampled 15 days after the yellow fever booster vaccination. Source of these receptors: a man between 18 and 29 years old who received the YFV17D yellow fever vaccine.

This clonotype turned up a few times. This chain uses TRBV5-1 with TRBJ2-7, with TRBD1 identical over 11 bases. The CDR3 spans 15 residues. Germline V gene lookup returns CDR1 SGHRS and CDR2 YFSETQ. With 4 bases clipped from V and 2 bases from J, the junction kept 5 bases outside the gene matches. CDR3 nucleotide sequence: TGCGCCAGCAGCGGGGGACAGGGGGTTACCTACGAGCAGTACTTC. It specifies CASSGGQGVTYEQYF. Full variable domain (outside the CDR3, taken from reference TRBV5-1 and TRBJ2-7): KAGVTQTPRYLIKTRGQQVTLSCSPISGHRSVSWYQQTPGQGLQFLFEYFSETQRNKGNFPGRFSGRQFSNSRSEMNVSTLELGDSALYLCASSGGQGVTYEQYFGPGTRLTVT.

The genes are TRBV4-1 and TRBJ2-7, with TRBD1 identical over 8 bases. Germline lookup yields CDR1 MGHRA and CDR2 YSYEKL. The CDR3 contains 18 residues. The V gene end was trimmed by 0 bases and the J gene end by 0 bases; junction bases not matched to a gene: 10. The CDR3 nucleotides are TGCGCCAGCAGCCAAGATAGCGTTCGACAGGGGAGCTCCTACGAGCAGTACTTC. Translated, it gives CASSQDSVRQGSSYEQYF.

The chain links TRBV11-2 to TRBJ1-1; 8 positions agree with TRBD1. Germline CDR1 reads SGHAT; CDR2 reads FQNNGV. The CDR3 covers 17 residues. V shed 8 bases, J shed 0 bases, and the junction held 14 bases outside the gene matches. The CDR3 DNA is TGTGCCAGCCTCAGCGGACAGGGAGGCGGAATGAACACTGAAGCTTTCTTT. Translated, it gives CASLSGQGGGMNTEAFF.

The table lists this clonotype with a few counts. V gene TRBV7-9 combines with J gene TRBJ2-5; the D gene could be TRBD1 or TRBD2 (5 bases each). The CDR3 runs to 14 residues. Germline V CDR1 and CDR2: SEHNR, FQNEAQ (reference sequence). CDR3 DNA: TGTGCGGAGGAGCCCATCGGGGCGCAAGAGACCCAGTACTTC. Residues: CAEEPIGAQETQYF.

This sequence joins TRBV7-9 and TRBJ2-5; D possibly corresponds to TRBD2 (6 bases). Germline V lookup: CDR1 SEHNR, CDR2 FQNEAQ (reference sequence). Deletions cut 7 bases from V and 2 bases from J, with 17 bases between. CDR3 length: 15 amino acids. CDR3 sequence: CASNPGLGGQETQYF. The CDR3 DNA sequence: TGTGCCAGCAATCCTGGGCTGGGGGGTCAAGAGACCCAGTACTTC.

This clonotype has only a few counts. V and J are TRBV7-2 and TRBJ2-4, with TRBD2 matching over 7 bases. Losses at the gene ends were 5 bases for V and 7 bases for J; bases not matched to a gene: 11. The CDR3 totals 15 residues. CDR1 and CDR2 from the germline V gene are SGHTA and FQGNSA. In nucleotides, the CDR3 is TGTGCCAGCAGCCCCCCCGGGGGGAATGCGAACATTCAGTACTTC. Residues: CASSPPGGNANIQYF.

This clonotype has only a few counts. The chain couples TRBV20-1 to TRBJ2-7, with TRBD2 matching 7 bases. The CDR3 loop spans 15 amino acids. From germline, CDR1 is DFQATT and CDR2 SNEGSKA (reference sequence). V shed 1 base and J 2 bases; nucleotides not matched to a gene: 8. The CDR3 DNA is TGCAGTGCTAGAGGGGAGGGACTCGCCGCCTACGAGCAGTACGTC. Protein: CSARGEGLAAYEQYV.